One sample yielded the 19 T cell receptor beta chains listed below, sequenced in a study of OX40 agonist ivuxolimab in advanced cancers. Using immunoSEQ multiplex PCR, the repertoire was profiled, and TCRdb retains in-frame clones only, with some absent. The repertoire includes approximately 50,000 clones, 75% to 85% of them detected once, and roughly 2.5% sits in the top ten. This sample comprised CD4+ or CD8+ T cells sorted from blood, obtained in a trial of the OX40 agonist ivuxolimab. These receptors originate from an adult with an advanced solid tumor such as melanoma, head and neck, liver or kidney cancer.

This clone was seen a single time. The rearrangement links TRBV19 to TRBJ1-5, with 7 nucleotides matching TRBD1. The germline V gene encodes CDR1 LNHDA and CDR2 SQIVND (reference sequence). The CDR3 runs 15 residues. The V gene end was trimmed by 3 bases and the J gene end by 7 bases; junction bases not matched to a gene: 9. CDR3 sequence reads: CASSIFDRVRQPQHF. CDR3 DNA: TGTGCCAGTAGTATCTTTGACAGGGTGAGGCAGCCCCAGCATTTT.

The gene calls are TRBV7-7 and TRBJ2-2, with 7 bases identical to TRBD1. The CDR3 totals 14 residues. CDR1 is SSHAT, CDR2 FNYEAQ, per germline (reference sequence). V trimming: 5 bases; J trimming: 4 bases; junction bases outside the gene matches: 4. In DNA, the CDR3 is TGTGCCAGCAGCGTGGACAGGACCACCGGGGAGCTGTTTTTT. Translating gives CASSVDRTTGELFF.

The rearrangement uses TRBV10-1 and TRBJ2-7; TRBD1 might be the D (6 bases). V lost 3 bases and J 7 bases, leaving 16 bases between the germline ends. CDR3 length: 14 residues. Germline-derived CDR1 and CDR2 are WNHNN and SYGVQD (reference sequence). CDR3 protein: CASSEPGEIGEQYF. For the CDR3, the DNA is TGCGCCAGCAGTGAACCAGGGGAGATAGGAGAGCAGTACTTC.

V is TRBV5-6 and J is TRBJ1-2; 8 bases are shared with TRBD1. CDR1 and CDR2 (germline): SGHDT, YYEEEE. The CDR3 runs 15 residues. Unmatched junction bases numbered 8, after V lost 4 bases and J lost 3 bases. The CDR3 sequence is CASSTGTGAYYGYTF. The DNA for the CDR3 is TGTGCCAGCAGCACCGGGACAGGCGCCTACTATGGCTACACCTTC.

The genes are TRBV29-1 and TRBJ2-1, with 8 bases aligning to TRBD2. The trim removed 8 bases at V and 0 bases at J, leaving 3 bases unmatched. This CDR3 has 13 amino acids. Germline values: CDR1 SQVTM, CDR2 ANQGSEA. This chain's CDR3 is CSSSGSSYNEQFF. As DNA, the CDR3 is TGCAGCTCGAGCGGGAGCTCCTACAATGAGCAGTTCTTC.

In its sample, this clone was seen once. This chain links TRBV7-2 with TRBJ2-1; tentatively, D is TRBD2 (5 bases). There are 16 residues in the CDR3. Germline CDR1 reads SGHTA; CDR2 reads FQGNSA. Trimming left V 1 base short and J 0 bases short, with 10 bases between. CDR3 protein: CASSLGAGYSYNEQFF. As DNA, the CDR3 is TGTGCCAGCAGCTTAGGGGCGGGTTACTCCTACAATGAGCAGTTCTTC. Supplemented by reference TRBV7-2 and TRBJ2-1, the full variable domain reads GAGVSQSPSNKVTEKGKDVELRCDPISGHTALYWYRQSLGQGLEFLIYFQGNSAPDKSGLPSDRFSAERTGGSVSTLTIQRTQQEDSAVYLCASSLGAGYSYNEQFFGPGTRLTVL.

This clone was counted once. The rearrangement uses TRBV19 and TRBJ2-5, with 7 bases matching TRBD1. The CDR3 consists of 14 residues. CDR1 is LNHDA, CDR2 SQIVND, per germline (reference sequence). V lost 2 bases, J lost 4 bases, and 4 bases stayed unmatched. CDR3 sequence: CASSINTGVETQYF. CDR3 sequence (DNA): TGTGCCAGTAGTATAAATACAGGGGTAGAGACCCAGTACTTC.

This chain links TRBV19 with TRBJ1-2; D unresolved. The germline gives CDR1 LNHDA, CDR2 SQIVND (reference sequence). This CDR3 has 15 amino acids. V was trimmed by 6 bases and J by 1 base, leaving 15 bases between them. Here the CDR3 reads CASRTFGGLNYGYTF. CDR3 nucleotides: TGTGCCAGTAGGACCTTCGGAGGCCTTAACTATGGCTACACCTTC.

The rearrangement uses TRBV5-6 and TRBJ2-2; tentative D call: TRBD1 (5 bases). CDR3 length: 14 amino acids. Trimming took off 5 bases at V and 1 base at J, with 9 bases between the two ends. The germline V gene encodes CDR1 SGHDT and CDR2 YYEEEE. The DNA of the CDR3 is TGTGCCAGCAGGGATACAGGGAACACCGGGGAGCTGTTTTTT. Translated, it gives CASRDTGNTGELFF.

V gene TRBV11-3 combines with J gene TRBJ1-6, with a possible D match to TRBD1 (6 bases). Germline lookup yields CDR1 SGHNT and CDR2 YENEEA. The CDR3 length is 15 residues. V lost 5 bases and J lost 6, with 14 bases in between. This CDR3 reads CASSRVGGTNSPLHF. In DNA, the CDR3 is TGTGCCAGCAGCCGAGTAGGGGGAACTAATTCACCCCTCCACTTT. Based on the CDR3 plus reference TRBV11-3 and TRBJ1-6, the full variable domain is EAGVVQSPRYKIIEKKQPVAFWCNPISGHNTLYWYLQNLGQGPELLIRYENEEAVDDSQLPKDRFSAERLKGVDSTLKIQPAELGDSAVYLCASSRVGGTNSPLHFGNGTRLTVT.

The chain employs TRBV28 and TRBJ2-1; D ambiguous. The germline CDR1 and CDR2 sequences are MDHEN and SYDVKM. This CDR3 contains 14 residues. The V end was cut by 3 bases, the J end by 8 bases, with 14 bases between. The CDR3 DNA sequence: TGTGCCAGCAGTTTCCGTATACAGATCGATGAGCAGTTCTTC. Translated: CASSFRIQIDEQFF.

The V and J genes are TRBV5-4 and TRBJ1-1; D remains unclear. CDR3 length: 20 residues. Germline V gene sequence: CDR1 SGHNT, CDR2 YYREEE (reference sequence). Trimming cost V 0 bases and J 1 base, with 25 bases left between them. This CDR3 is CASSLGGRPALQRENTEAFF. The DNA for the CDR3 is TGTGCCAGCAGCTTGGGCGGGAGACCGGCCCTCCAAAGAGAGAACACTGAAGCTTTCTTT.

This clone has a single count. The V call is TRBV30, the J call TRBJ1-1; D remains unclear. This CDR3 spans 13 amino acids. Looked up from germline, CDR1 is GTSNPN and CDR2 is SVGIG (reference sequence). V shed 0 bases and J shed 5 bases, with 10 bases lying between them. The chain's CDR3 is CAWSVGWETEAFF. CDR3 coding DNA: TGTGCCTGGAGTGTAGGCTGGGAGACTGAAGCTTTCTTT.

The rearrangement uses TRBV6-5 and TRBJ1-5; 8 nucleotides line up with TRBD1. The CDR3 is 14 amino acids. Looked up from germline, CDR1 is MNHEY and CDR2 is SVGAGI. V lost 5 bases, J lost 5 bases, and 5 bases stayed unmatched. CDR3 DNA: TGTGCCAGCAGTGAACAGGGGGGACATCAGCCCCAGCATTTT. Translated, it gives CASSEQGGHQPQHF.

This clone was detected once. This rearrangement joins TRBV19 to TRBJ2-5, with D perhaps given as TRBD1 or TRBD2 (5 bases each). Germline-derived CDR1 and CDR2 are LNHDA and SQIVND (reference sequence). V was shortened by 5 bases and J by 4 bases, with 17 bases between the two germline ends. The CDR3 totals 15 residues. The CDR3 protein is CASSPRQGGGETQYF. CDR3 DNA sequence: TGTGCCAGTAGTCCCCGCCAGGGTGGGGGAGAGACCCAGTACTTC. Filled out from reference TRBV19 and TRBJ2-5, the complete variable domain reads DGGITQSPKYLFRKEGQNVTLSCEQNLNHDAMYWYRQDPGQGLRLIYYSQIVNDFQKGDIAEGYSVSREKKESFPLTVTSAQKNPTAFYLCASSPRQGGGETQYFGPGTRLLVL.

V usage is TRBV6-5 and J usage is TRBJ2-5, with 9 bases fitting TRBD1. The V segment lost 0 bases and the J segment 4 bases; nucleotides outside the gene matches: 6. Germline CDR1 reads MNHEY; CDR2 reads SVGAGI. This CDR3 has 16 amino acids. The CDR3 region is CASSYSGTGLGETQYF. The DNA for the CDR3 is TGTGCCAGCAGTTACTCCGGGACAGGGCTTGGAGAGACCCAGTACTTC.

This clone has just a few counts. The genes are TRBV9 and TRBJ2-1, with 11 bases identical to TRBD2. The CDR3 extends over 18 amino acids. The V and J ends lost 2 bases and 5 bases, in that order; junction bases with no gene match: 12. Germline V CDR1 and CDR2: SGDLS, YYNGEE. The CDR3 loop is CASSVTQGSGGVNNEQFF. As DNA, the CDR3 is TGTGCCAGCAGCGTCACCCAGGGTAGCGGGGGGGTCAACAATGAGCAGTTCTTC.

The CDR3 sequence: CASRSPRQGGNQPQHF. CDR3 sequence (DNA): TGTGCCAGTAGATCGCCGAGACAGGGGGGAAATCAGCCCCAGCATTTT. The V gene is TRBV19, the J gene TRBJ1-5; TRBD1 matches 9 bases. V was clipped by 6 bases and J by 4 bases; unmatched bases: 10. The CDR3 has 16 amino acids. In germline, CDR1 is LNHDA, CDR2 SQIVND (reference sequence).

This chain joins TRBV6-1 and TRBJ1-5; D not resolved. The CDR3 extends over 15 amino acids. Germline values: CDR1 MNHNS, CDR2 SASEGT. V gave up 7 bases and J gave up 0 bases, with 13 bases separating them. The CDR3 here is CASNPPELSNQPQHF. The CDR3 nucleotides read TGTGCCAGCAATCCCCCGGAGCTTAGCAATCAGCCCCAGCATTTT.